The clone carrying this T cell receptor beta chain was detected only a few times. The data were obtained in a study of T cells in Graves' hyperthyroidism and ophthalmopathy. It was RNA transcripts that yielded the amplified TCR beta CDR3 regions. When the TCR CDR3 underwent first-round RT-PCR, the HTBI primer set was used. TCRdb independently ran MiXCR on the multiplex PCR reads; one entry per CDR3 protein. The table records about 840,000 distinct CDR3 sequences, about 38% of them present only once. The sample taken for sequencing was blood. This TCR was recovered from a man aged 18 to 30 with Graves' hyperthyroidism.

The CDR3 bases are TGTGCCAGCAGTTTTACGGGGGGCCTTTCACCCCTCCACTTT. Its translation is CASSFTGGLSPLHF. The chain joins TRBV12-3 or TRBV12-4 to TRBJ1-6, with D tentatively TRBD1 (6 bases). The V gene lost 3 bases and the J gene lost 9 bases, with 12 bases spanning the gap. The CDR3 covers 14 residues.